Listed below are T cell receptor beta chains from one sample, sequenced in a study of cytomegalovirus exposure and HLA in healthy donors. TCRdb keeps only in-frame clones here, not all; method: immunoSEQ multiplex PCR. This table holds 150,000 to 170,000 clones, around 82% found once. What was sequenced was PBMCs. Receptor source: a woman aged 40 to 55 in good health and CMV-seropositive. The CDR3 runs from the conserved cysteine through the conserved F or W. D genes are given only for firm matches. Expanded clones are given a class, and other clones once, few, many or no size at all.

.,TRBJ2-2,TRBV5-4,TRBD2,CASTPAPAGVSGELFF,TGTGCCAGCACCCCAGCACCAGCGGGAGTTTCCGGGGAGCTGTTTTTT
.,TRBJ2-2,TRBV5-4,TRBD2,CASSLGLGSGAGELFF,TGTGCCAGCAGCTTGGGGTTGGGCAGCGGGGCGGGGGAGCTGTTTTTT
once,TRBJ2-6,TRBV2,TRBD2,CASSEELAENSGANVLTF,TGTGCCAGCAGTGAAGAACTAGCGGAGAACTCTGGGGCCAACGTCCTGACTTTC
.,TRBJ1-5,TRBV2,TRBD1,CASRRTGEGNQPQHF,TGTGCCAGCAGGAGGACAGGGGAAGGCAATCAGCCCCAGCATTTT
once,TRBJ2-7,TRBV5-1,.,CASSLLSGIFGEQYF,TGCGCCAGCAGCTTGCTGTCCGGGATCTTTGGCGAGCAGTACTTC
.,TRBJ2-1,TRBV13,TRBD2,CASRPSREGAYNEQFF,TGTGCCAGCAGGCCTTCGAGGGAGGGCGCCTACAATGAGCAGTTCTTC
.,TRBJ1-1,TRBV15,.,CATSRGEVYTEAFF,TGTGCCACCAGCAGAGGTGAGGTTTACACTGAAGCTTTCTTT
few,TRBJ2-7,TRBV6-5,TRBD2,CASRTSGSLGREQYF,TGTGCCAGCAGGACTAGCGGGAGTTTAGGGCGTGAGCAGTACTTC
.,TRBJ1-2,TRBV11-2,.,CASSHGRVNGYTF,TGTGCCAGCAGCCACGGCAGGGTTAATGGCTACACCTTC
.,TRBJ1-2,TRBV29-1,.,CSVDRQDDYGYTF,TGCAGCGTTGACCGACAGGACGACTATGGCTACACCTTC
.,TRBJ2-1,TRBV30,.,CAWCLGGYNEQFF,TGTGCCTGGTGCCTGGGGGGTTACAATGAGCAGTTCTTC
.,TRBJ1-3,TRBV7-9,TRBD1,CASSYAWTGSGNTIYF,TGTGCCAGCAGCTACGCGTGGACAGGCTCTGGAAACACCATATATTTT
.,TRBJ2-7,TRBV29-1,.,CSVESRGSTAYEQYF,TGCAGCGTTGAGTCCAGGGGCTCCACAGCCTACGAGCAGTACTTC
.,TRBJ2-2,TRBV10-1,TRBD2,CASSEFSGSGIRGGELFF,TGCGCCAGCAGTGAGTTTTCGGGTAGCGGGATAAGAGGCGGGGAGCTGTTTTTT
.,TRBJ1-1,TRBV29-1,.,CSVVGLDDTEAFF,TGCAGCGTTGTGGGCTTAGACGACACTGAAGCTTTCTTT
.,TRBJ1-5,TRBV19,TRBD1,CASMSRGQVQPQHF,TGTGCCAGTATGTCCAGGGGGCAGGTTCAGCCCCAGCATTTT
once,TRBJ1-2,TRBV30,TRBD1,CAWSVRQGAYGYTF,TGTGCCTGGAGTGTACGGCAGGGGGCATATGGCTACACCTTC
.,TRBJ1-2,TRBV28,TRBD1,CASNYRGGYTF,TGTGCCAGCAACTACAGGGGGGGCTACACCTTC
.,TRBJ2-7,TRBV5-1,TRBD2,CASSLLTGGPYEQYF,TGCGCCAGCAGCTTGTTAACGGGAGGGCCCTACGAGCAGTACTTC
.,TRBJ2-2,TRBV2,TRBD1,CATRRDRGNTGELFF,TGTGCCACCAGGAGGGACAGGGGGAACACCGGGGAGCTGTTTTTT
.,TRBJ2-1,TRBV19,TRBD2,CASSIAGGSYNEQFF,TGTGCCAGTAGTATAGCGGGAGGGTCCTACAATGAGCAGTTCTTC
.,TRBJ2-7,TRBV19,.,CASSMTGQKYEQYF,TGTGCCAGTAGTATGACTGGACAGAAATACGAGCAGTACTTC
.,TRBJ2-1,TRBV10-2,TRBD2,CAIGLAGEFDEQFF,TGCGCCATTGGACTAGCGGGAGAATTTGATGAGCAGTTCTTC
.,TRBJ2-5,TRBV14,TRBD1,CASRDHRGGETQYF,TGTGCCAGCAGGGATCACAGGGGCGGCGAGACCCAGTACTTC
.,TRBJ1-1,TRBV5-4,TRBD1,CASSLRTGRATEAFF,TGTGCCAGCAGCCTCAGGACAGGGCGGGCCACTGAAGCTTTCTTT
.,TRBJ2-7,TRBV11-2,.,CASSLVGGASRTYEQYF,TGTGCCAGCAGCTTAGTGGGGGGGGCTAGCCGAACCTACGAGCAGTACTTC
few,TRBJ2-7,TRBV4-2,TRBD2,CASSQVRGGSGYEQYF,TGTGCCAGCAGCCAAGTCCGTGGCGGGAGCGGCTACGAGCAGTACTTC
.,TRBJ2-5,TRBV12-5,TRBD2,CASGLAGGRETQYF,TGTGCTAGTGGTCTAGCGGGAGGAAGGGAGACCCAGTACTTC
.,TRBJ1-2,TRBV19,.,CASSKGRPAYGYTF,TGTGCCAGTAGTAAAGGGAGGCCGGCCTATGGCTACACCTTC
few,TRBJ1-1,TRBV7-6,.,CASSFLPLDRNTEAFF,TGTGCCAGCAGCTTTTTACCGCTTGATAGGAACACTGAAGCTTTCTTT
.,TRBJ2-1,TRBV7-9,TRBD2,CASSPGTSGRGHYNEQFF,TGTGCCAGCAGCCCGGGGACTAGCGGGAGGGGGCATTACAATGAGCAGTTCTTC
.,TRBJ2-3,TRBV13,.,CASSLGPGRGVDTQYF,TGTGCCAGCAGCTTAGGCCCGGGTCGCGGCGTAGATACGCAGTATTTT
.,TRBJ2-7,TRBV19,TRBD2,CASKFGRASHYEQYF,TGTGCCAGTAAATTTGGGAGGGCGTCCCACTACGAGCAGTACTTC
.,TRBJ2-1,TRBV7-2,.,CASSLVVSSYNEQFF,TGTGCCAGCAGCTTAGTGGTGAGCTCCTACAATGAGCAGTTCTTC
.,TRBJ1-2,TRBV6-1,TRBD1,CASSLGQGGHTGYTF,TGTGCCAGCAGTCTCGGACAGGGAGGTCATACTGGCTACACCTTC
once,TRBJ2-3,TRBV6-4,.,CASSVTSTDTQYF,TGTGCCAGCAGTGTAACAAGCACAGATACGCAGTATTTT
.,TRBJ2-3,TRBV2,TRBD2,CASSEGTSISTDTQYF,TGTGCCAGCAGTGAGGGGACTAGCATTTCCACAGATACGCAGTATTTT
once,TRBJ2-5,TRBV7-9,.,CASSPTQAETQYF,TGTGCCAGCAGCCCTACACAGGCGGAGACCCAGTACTTC
few,TRBJ2-7,TRBV29-1,TRBD2,CSVVLAGGGYEQYF,TGCAGCGTTGTACTAGCGGGAGGCGGGTACGAGCAGTACTTC
.,TRBJ1-2,TRBV5-1,.,CASTRGRGYTF,TGCGCCAGCACCAGGGGCCGCGGCTACACCTTC
.,TRBJ1-2,TRBV7-3,TRBD1,CASSLEGAGAFGYTF,TGTGCCAGCAGCTTAGAGGGGGCTGGGGCGTTTGGCTACACCTTC
.,TRBJ1-5,TRBV19,TRBD1,CASSIRQGNQPQHF,TGTGCCAGTAGTATACGACAGGGGAATCAGCCCCAGCATTTT
.,TRBJ2-3,TRBV2,.,CASRRAFLDTQYF,TGTGCCAGCAGGCGGGCGTTTCTAGATACGCAGTATTTT
.,TRBJ1-1,TRBV15,TRBD1,CATSRKDRGSAEAFF,TGTGCCACCAGCAGAAAAGACAGGGGAAGCGCTGAAGCTTTCTTT
few,TRBJ2-3,TRBV10-3,.,CATREPSTDTQYF,TGTGCCACTCGGGAGCCCTCCACAGATACGCAGTATTTT
.,TRBJ2-2,TRBV7-3,TRBD1,CASSLGQGGNGELFF,TGTGCCAGCAGCTTAGGACAGGGCGGGAACGGGGAGCTGTTTTTT
.,TRBJ2-7,TRBV30,.,CAWSVKVSSYEQYF,TGTGCCTGGAGTGTAAAAGTTAGCTCCTACGAGCAGTACTTC
.,TRBJ2-1,TRBV30,TRBD2,CAWSRLAGNEQFF,TGTGCCTGGAGTCGGCTAGCGGGGAATGAGCAGTTCTTC
once,TRBJ2-3,TRBV5-1,TRBD2,CASSLVGSGARQYF,TGCGCCAGCAGCTTGGTTGGTAGCGGGGCAAGGCAGTATTTT
few,TRBJ2-5,TRBV29-1,TRBD1,CSVGQGNQETQYF,TGCAGCGTGGGACAGGGGAACCAAGAGACCCAGTACTTC
.,TRBJ1-5,TRBV28,TRBD1,CASRTGGAGNQPQHF,TGTGCCAGCAGAACAGGGGGCGCGGGCAATCAGCCCCAGCATTTT
.,TRBJ2-1,TRBV18,TRBD1,CASSPQTGFNEQFF,TGTGCCAGCTCACCACAGACAGGGTTCAATGAGCAGTTCTTC
once,TRBJ1-2,TRBV5-4,.,CASSLPGIYGYTF,TGTGCCAGCAGCTTGCCGGGGATCTATGGCTACACCTTC
.,TRBJ1-6,TRBV5-6,.,CASSLSGAPDNSPLHF,TGTGCCAGCAGCTTGTCGGGAGCCCCGGATAATTCACCCCTCCACTTT
.,TRBJ1-5,TRBV19,.,CASSIGGGIRNQPQHF,TGTGCCAGTAGTATAGGGGGGGGAATCAGGAATCAGCCCCAGCATTTT
.,TRBJ1-1,TRBV6-6,.,CASTPSSTALTEAFF,TGTGCCAGCACCCCAAGTTCGACAGCCCTGACGGAGGCTTTCTTT
.,TRBJ1-1,TRBV19,.,CASTTTGGATEAFF,TGTGCCAGTACTACGACCGGGGGGGCCACTGAAGCTTTCTTT
.,TRBJ1-1,TRBV28,TRBD1,CASSLRQGARKNTEAFF,TGTGCCAGCAGTTTACGACAGGGGGCGCGCAAGAACACTGAAGCTTTCTTT
.,TRBJ2-1,TRBV5-4,TRBD2,CASSLPLAGVGIDEQFF,TGTGCCAGCAGCTTGCCCCTAGCGGGAGTGGGGATAGATGAGCAGTTCTTC